This T cell receptor (beta chain) was found in a study of blood T cell repertoires in COVID-19. Trimming took 2 bases from V and 6 from J, leaving 22 bases between them. Germline V gene sequence: CDR1 MNHEY, CDR2 SMNVEV (reference sequence). The CDR3 spans 17 residues. TCRdb's table, derived via immunoSEQ multiplex PCR, lists solely in-frame clones and lacks some. This sample has around 380,000 clones, with 81% found just once. The rearrangement uses TRBV27 and TRBJ1-2; D is unresolved. The sequencing input was peripheral blood. This receptor was taken from a human donor with acute or convalescent COVID-19. The donor label of this sample is uncertain. In DNA, the CDR3 is TGTGCCAGCAGTTTAACGAACGCTGGCAGGAAAGTGAATGGCTACACCTTC. Its translation is CASSLTNAGRKVNGYTF.